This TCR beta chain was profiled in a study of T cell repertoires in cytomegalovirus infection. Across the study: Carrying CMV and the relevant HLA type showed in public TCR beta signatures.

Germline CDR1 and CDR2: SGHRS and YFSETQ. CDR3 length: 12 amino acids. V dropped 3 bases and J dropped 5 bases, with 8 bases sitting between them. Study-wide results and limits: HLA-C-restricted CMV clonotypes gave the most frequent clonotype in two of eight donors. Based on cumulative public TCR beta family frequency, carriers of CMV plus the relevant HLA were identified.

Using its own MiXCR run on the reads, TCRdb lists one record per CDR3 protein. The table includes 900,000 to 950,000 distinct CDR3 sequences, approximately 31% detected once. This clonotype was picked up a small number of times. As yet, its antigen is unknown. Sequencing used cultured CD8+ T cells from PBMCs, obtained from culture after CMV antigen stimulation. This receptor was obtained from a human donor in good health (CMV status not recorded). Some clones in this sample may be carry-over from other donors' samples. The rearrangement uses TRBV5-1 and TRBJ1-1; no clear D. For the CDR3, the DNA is TGCGCCAGCAGCTCTTCAAGAACTGAAGCTTTCTTT. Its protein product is CASSSSRTEAFF. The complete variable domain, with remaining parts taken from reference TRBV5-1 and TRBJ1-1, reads KAGVTQTPRYLIKTRGQQVTLSCSPISGHRSVSWYQQTPGQGLQFLFEYFSETQRNKGNFPGRFSGRQFSNSRSEMNVSTLELGDSALYLCASSSSRTEAFFGQGTRLTVV.